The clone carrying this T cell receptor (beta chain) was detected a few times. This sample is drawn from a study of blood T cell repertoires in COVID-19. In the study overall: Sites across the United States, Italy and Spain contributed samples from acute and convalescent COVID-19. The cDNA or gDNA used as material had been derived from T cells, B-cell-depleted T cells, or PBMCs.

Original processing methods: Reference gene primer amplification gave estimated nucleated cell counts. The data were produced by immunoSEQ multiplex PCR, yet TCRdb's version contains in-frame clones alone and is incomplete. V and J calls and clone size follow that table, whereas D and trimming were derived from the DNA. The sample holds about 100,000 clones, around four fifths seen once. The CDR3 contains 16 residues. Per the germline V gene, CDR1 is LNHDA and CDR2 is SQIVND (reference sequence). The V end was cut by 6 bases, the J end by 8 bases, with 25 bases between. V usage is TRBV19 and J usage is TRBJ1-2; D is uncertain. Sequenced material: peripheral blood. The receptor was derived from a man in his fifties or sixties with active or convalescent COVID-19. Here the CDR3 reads CASSGFAAAIIGGYTF. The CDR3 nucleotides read TGTGCCAGTAGCGGATTCGCCGCGGCAATTATAGGAGGCTACACCTTC.